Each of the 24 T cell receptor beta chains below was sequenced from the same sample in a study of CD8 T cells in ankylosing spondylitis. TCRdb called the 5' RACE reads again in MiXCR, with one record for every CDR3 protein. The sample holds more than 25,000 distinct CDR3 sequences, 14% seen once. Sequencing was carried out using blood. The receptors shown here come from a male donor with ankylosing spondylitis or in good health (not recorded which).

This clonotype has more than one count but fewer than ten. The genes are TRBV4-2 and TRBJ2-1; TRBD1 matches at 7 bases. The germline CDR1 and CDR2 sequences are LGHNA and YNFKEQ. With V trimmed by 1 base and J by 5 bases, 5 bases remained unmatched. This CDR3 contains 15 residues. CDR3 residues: CASSQGQGWDNEQFF. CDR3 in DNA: TGTGCCAGCAGCCAAGGACAGGGCTGGGACAATGAGCAGTTCTTC.

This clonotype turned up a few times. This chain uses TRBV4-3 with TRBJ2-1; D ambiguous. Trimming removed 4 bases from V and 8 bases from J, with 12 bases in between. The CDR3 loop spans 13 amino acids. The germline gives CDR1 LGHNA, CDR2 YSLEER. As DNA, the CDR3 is TGCGCCAGCAGCCCGCGGACGGCCGATGAGCAGTTCTTC. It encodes CASSPRTADEQFF.

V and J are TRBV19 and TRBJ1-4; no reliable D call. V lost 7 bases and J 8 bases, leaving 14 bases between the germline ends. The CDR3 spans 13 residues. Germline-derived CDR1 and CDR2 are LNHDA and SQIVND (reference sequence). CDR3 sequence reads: CASNRQIGEKLFF. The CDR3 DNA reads TGTGCCAGTAACCGACAAATAGGCGAAAAACTGTTTTTT.

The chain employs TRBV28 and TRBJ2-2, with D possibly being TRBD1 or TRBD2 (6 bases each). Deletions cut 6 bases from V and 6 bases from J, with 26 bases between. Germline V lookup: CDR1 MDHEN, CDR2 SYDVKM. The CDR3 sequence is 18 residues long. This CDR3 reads CASRLILPGGGDPGELFF. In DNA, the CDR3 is TGTGCCAGCAGGCTAATATTACCAGGAGGGGGAGACCCCGGGGAGCTGTTTTTT.

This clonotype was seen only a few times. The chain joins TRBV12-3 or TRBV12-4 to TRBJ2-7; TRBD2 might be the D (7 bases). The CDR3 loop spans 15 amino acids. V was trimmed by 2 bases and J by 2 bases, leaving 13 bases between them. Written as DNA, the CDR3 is TGTGCCAGCAGTTTAAAGGGGGGGCCGGCCTACGAGCAGTACTTC. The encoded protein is CASSLKGGPAYEQYF.

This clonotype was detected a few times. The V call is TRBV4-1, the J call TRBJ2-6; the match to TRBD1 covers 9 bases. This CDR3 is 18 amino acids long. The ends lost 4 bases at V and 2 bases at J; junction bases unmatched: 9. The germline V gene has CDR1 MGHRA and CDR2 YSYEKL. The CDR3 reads CASSRIQGATTGANVLTF. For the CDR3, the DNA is TGCGCCAGCAGCCGCATACAGGGGGCAACAACTGGGGCCAACGTCCTGACTTTC.

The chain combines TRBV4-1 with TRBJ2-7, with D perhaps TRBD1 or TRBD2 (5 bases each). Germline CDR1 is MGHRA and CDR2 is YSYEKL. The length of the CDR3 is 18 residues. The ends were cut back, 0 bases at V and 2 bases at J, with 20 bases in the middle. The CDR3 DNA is TGCGCCAGCAGCCAAGATTCTCCGGGACGGACAACCCCCTACGAGCAGTACTTC. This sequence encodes CASSQDSPGRTTPYEQYF.

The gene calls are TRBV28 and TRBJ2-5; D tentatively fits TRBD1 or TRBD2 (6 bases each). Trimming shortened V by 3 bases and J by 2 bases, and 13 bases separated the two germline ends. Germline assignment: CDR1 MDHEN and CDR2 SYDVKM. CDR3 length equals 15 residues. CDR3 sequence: CASSLPGAAQETQYF. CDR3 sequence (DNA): TGTGCCAGCAGTTTGCCGGGGGCGGCGCAAGAGACCCAGTACTTC.

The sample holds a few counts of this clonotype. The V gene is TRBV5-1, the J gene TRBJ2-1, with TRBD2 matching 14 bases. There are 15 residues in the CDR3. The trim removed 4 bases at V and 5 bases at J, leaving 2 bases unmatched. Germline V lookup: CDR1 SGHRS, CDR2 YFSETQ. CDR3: CASSETSGRDNEQFF. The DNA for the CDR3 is TGCGCCAGCAGCGAGACTAGCGGGAGGGACAATGAGCAGTTCTTC.

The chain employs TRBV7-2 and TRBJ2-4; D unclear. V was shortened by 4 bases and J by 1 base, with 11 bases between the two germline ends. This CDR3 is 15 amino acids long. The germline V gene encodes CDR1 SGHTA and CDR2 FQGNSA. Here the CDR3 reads CASSSEIGAKNIQYF. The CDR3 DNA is TGTGCCAGCAGCTCCGAGATTGGGGCCAAAAACATTCAGTACTTC. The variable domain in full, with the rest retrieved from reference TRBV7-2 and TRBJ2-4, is GAGVSQSPSNKVTEKGKDVELRCDPISGHTALYWYRQSLGQGLEFLIYFQGNSAPDKSGLPSDRFSAERTGGSVSTLTIQRTQQEDSAVYLCASSSEIGAKNIQYFGAGTRLSVL.

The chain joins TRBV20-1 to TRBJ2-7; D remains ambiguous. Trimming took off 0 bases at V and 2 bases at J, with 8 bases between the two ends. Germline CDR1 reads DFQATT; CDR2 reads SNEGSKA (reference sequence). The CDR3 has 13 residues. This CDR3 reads CSARDAAAYEQYF. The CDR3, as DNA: TGCAGTGCTAGAGATGCGGCAGCCTACGAGCAGTACTTC.

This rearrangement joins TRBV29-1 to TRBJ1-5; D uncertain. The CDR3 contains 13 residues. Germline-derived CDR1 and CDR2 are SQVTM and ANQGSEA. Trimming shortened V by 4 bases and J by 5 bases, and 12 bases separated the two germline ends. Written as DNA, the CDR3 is TGCAGCGTTGGTGCGGCAGCAGATCAGCCCCAGCATTTT. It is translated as CSVGAAADQPQHF. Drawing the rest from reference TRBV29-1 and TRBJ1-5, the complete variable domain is SAVISQKPSRDICQRGTSLTIQCQVDSQVTMMFWYRQQPGQSLTLIATANQGSEATYESGFVIDKFPISRPNLTFSTLTVSNMSPEDSSIYLCSVGAAADQPQHFGDGTRLSIL.

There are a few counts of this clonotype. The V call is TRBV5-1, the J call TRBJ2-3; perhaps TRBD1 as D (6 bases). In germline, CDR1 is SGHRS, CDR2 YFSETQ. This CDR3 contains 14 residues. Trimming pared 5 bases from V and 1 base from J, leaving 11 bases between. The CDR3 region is CASRGTTGTDTQYF. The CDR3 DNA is TGCGCCAGCAGAGGGACAACGGGCACAGATACGCAGTATTTT.

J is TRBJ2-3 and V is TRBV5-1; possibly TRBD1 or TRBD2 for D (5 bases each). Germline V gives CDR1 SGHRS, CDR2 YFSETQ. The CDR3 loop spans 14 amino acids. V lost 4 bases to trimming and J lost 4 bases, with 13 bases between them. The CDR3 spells CASSPEMGADTQYF. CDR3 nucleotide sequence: TGCGCCAGCAGCCCGGAAATGGGGGCAGATACGCAGTATTTT. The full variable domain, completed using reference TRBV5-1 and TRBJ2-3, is KAGVTQTPRYLIKTRGQQVTLSCSPISGHRSVSWYQQTPGQGLQFLFEYFSETQRNKGNFPGRFSGRQFSNSRSEMNVSTLELGDSALYLCASSPEMGADTQYFGPGTRLTVL.

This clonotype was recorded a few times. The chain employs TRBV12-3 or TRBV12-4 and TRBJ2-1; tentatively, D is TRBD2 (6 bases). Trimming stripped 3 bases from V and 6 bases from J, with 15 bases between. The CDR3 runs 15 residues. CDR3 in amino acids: CASSFRRGVGNEQFF. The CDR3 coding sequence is TGTGCCAGCAGTTTCCGGCGGGGAGTAGGCAATGAGCAGTTCTTC.

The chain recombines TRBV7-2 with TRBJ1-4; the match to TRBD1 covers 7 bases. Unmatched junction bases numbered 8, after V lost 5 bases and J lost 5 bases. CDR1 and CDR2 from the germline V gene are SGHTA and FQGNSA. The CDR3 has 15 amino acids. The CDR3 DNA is TGTGCCAGCAGCGGAGCCGGGACAGTGAATGAAAAACTGTTTTTT. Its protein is CASSGAGTVNEKLFF.

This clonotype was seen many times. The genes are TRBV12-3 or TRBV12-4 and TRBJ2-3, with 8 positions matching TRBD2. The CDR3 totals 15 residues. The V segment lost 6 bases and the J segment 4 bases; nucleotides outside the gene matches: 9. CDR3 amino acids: CASSRGGSRADTQYF. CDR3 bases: TGTGCCAGCAGCCGGGGGGGGTCGCGGGCAGATACGCAGTATTTT.

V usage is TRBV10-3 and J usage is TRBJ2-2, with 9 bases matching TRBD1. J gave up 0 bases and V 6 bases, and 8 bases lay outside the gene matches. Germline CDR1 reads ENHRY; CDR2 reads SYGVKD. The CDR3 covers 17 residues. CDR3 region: CAISGLRDRANTGELFF. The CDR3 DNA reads TGTGCCATCAGCGGCCTCCGGGACAGGGCGAACACCGGGGAGCTGTTTTTT.

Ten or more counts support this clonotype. The CDR3 DNA sequence: TGTGCCAGCAGCTTAGTGTCAGGGAACACCGGGGAGCTGTTTTTT. Translation gives CASSLVSGNTGELFF. This chain uses TRBV7-8 with TRBJ2-2; D is undetermined. Trimming removed 1 base from V and 1 base from J, with 7 bases in between. The CDR3 runs to 15 residues. Germline CDR1 and CDR2: SGHVS and FQNEAQ.

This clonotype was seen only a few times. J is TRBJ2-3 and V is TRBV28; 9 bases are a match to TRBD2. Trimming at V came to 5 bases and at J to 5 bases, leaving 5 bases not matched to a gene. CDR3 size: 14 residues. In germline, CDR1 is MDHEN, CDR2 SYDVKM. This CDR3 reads CASSVAGVQDTQYF. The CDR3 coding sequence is TGTGCCAGCAGTGTAGCGGGAGTTCAAGATACGCAGTATTTT. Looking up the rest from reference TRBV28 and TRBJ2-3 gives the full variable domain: DVKVTQSSRYLVKRTGEKVFLECVQDMDHENMFWYRQDPGLGLRLIYFSYDVKMKEKGDIPEGYSVSREKKERFSLILESASTNQTSMYLCASSVAGVQDTQYFGPGTRLTVL.

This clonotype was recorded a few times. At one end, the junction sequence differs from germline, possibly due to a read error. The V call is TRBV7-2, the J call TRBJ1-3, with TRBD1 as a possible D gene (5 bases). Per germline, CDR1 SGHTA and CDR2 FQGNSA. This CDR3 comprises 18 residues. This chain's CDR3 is CASSLAGPLTSGANAIYF. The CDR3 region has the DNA TGTGCCAGCAGCTTAGCGGGACCCCTAACTAGTGGGGCAAACGCCATATATTTT.

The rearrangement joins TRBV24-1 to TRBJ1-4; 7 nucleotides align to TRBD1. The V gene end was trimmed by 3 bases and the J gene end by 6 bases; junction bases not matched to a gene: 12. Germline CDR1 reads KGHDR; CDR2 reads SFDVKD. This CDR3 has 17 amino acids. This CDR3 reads CATSDTSAGTDYEKLFF. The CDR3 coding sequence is TGTGCCACCAGTGATACGTCCGCCGGGACAGACTATGAAAAACTGTTTTTT.

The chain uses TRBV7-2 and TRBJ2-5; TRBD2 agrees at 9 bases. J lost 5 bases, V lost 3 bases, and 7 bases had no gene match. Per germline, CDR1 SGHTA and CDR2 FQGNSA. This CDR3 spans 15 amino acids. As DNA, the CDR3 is TGTGCCAGCAGCTTCACGGCGGGGGGGCAGGAGACCCAGTACTTC. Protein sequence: CASSFTAGGQETQYF.

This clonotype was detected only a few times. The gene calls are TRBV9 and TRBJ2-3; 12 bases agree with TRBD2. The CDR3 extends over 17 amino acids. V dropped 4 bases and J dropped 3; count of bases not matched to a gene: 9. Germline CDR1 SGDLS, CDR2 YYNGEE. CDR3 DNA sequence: TGTGCCAGCAGCATCTCTCTAGCGGGGGGGCGGACAGATACGCAGTATTTT. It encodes CASSISLAGGRTDTQYF.